Shown below are 26 T cell receptor beta chains from a single sample sequenced in a study of blood T cell repertoires in COVID-19. Profiling relied on immunoSEQ multiplex PCR, and the TCRdb table lists in-frame clones only, not all of them. In the table there are hundreds of thousands of clones, 85% to 90% of which are singletons. Sequencing was performed on peripheral blood. The receptor set was obtained from a woman between 50 and 59 years old with COVID-19, enrolled during active disease.

The chain employs TRBV18 and TRBJ2-1; 8 nucleotides match TRBD2. The germline V gene has CDR1 KGHSH and CDR2 LQKENI. The CDR3 is 15 amino acids. Trimming cost V 6 bases and J 4 bases; bases outside gene matches: 8. CDR3 DNA: TGTGCCAGCTCGCCAAGCGGGAGCCCTTACAATGAGCAGTTCTTC. Amino acid sequence: CASSPSGSPYNEQFF.

This clone has just a few counts. The gene calls are TRBV7-9 and TRBJ2-3; 8 bases line up with TRBD2. Germline V gives CDR1 SEHNR, CDR2 FQNEAQ (reference sequence). Trimming cost V 10 bases and J 1 base; bases outside gene matches: 13. The CDR3 sequence is 16 residues long. CDR3 sequence reads: CATRPRLAKGTDTQYF. The CDR3 bases are TGTGCCACCCGGCCGAGACTAGCGAAGGGCACAGATACGCAGTATTTT.

The chain has TRBV7-9 and TRBJ2-3, with 15 bases aligning to TRBD2. The CDR3 runs to 16 residues. Germline V gene data show CDR1 as SEHNR and CDR2 as FQNEAQ (reference sequence). V gave up 5 bases and J gave up 1 base; unmatched junction bases: 1. Here the CDR3 reads CASSRTSGGGTDTQYF. The CDR3 DNA is TGTGCCAGCAGCCGGACTAGCGGGGGGGGCACAGATACGCAGTATTTT.

By sample fraction, this clone is medium-sized. This chain joins TRBV3-1 (or the pseudogene TRBV3-2) and TRBJ1-6; D is perhaps TRBD1 (6 bases). This CDR3 has 15 residues. Germline V gene sequence: CDR1 LGHDT, CDR2 YNNKEL (reference sequence). Deletions cut 0 bases from V and 6 bases from J, with 9 bases between. CDR3 DNA sequence: TGTGCCAGCAGCCAAGACCAGGGGACTAATTCACCCCTCCACTTT. Translated, it gives CASSQDQGTNSPLHF.

The chain couples TRBV6-5 to TRBJ1-2; the match to TRBD1 covers 7 bases. The CDR3 runs to 15 residues. Losses at the gene ends were 1 base for V and 8 bases for J; bases not matched to a gene: 10. In germline, CDR1 is MNHEY, CDR2 SVGAGI. The DNA for the CDR3 is TGTGCCAGCAGTTACTTTGACAGGGCACCTGGGGGCTACACCTTC. Encoded protein: CASSYFDRAPGGYTF.

The chain links TRBV18 to TRBJ1-1, with D perhaps TRBD1 (5 bases). Germline CDR1 is KGHSH and CDR2 is LQKENI. V lost 2 bases and J lost 0, with 10 bases in between. The CDR3 is 15 residues long. The CDR3 region is CASSPGARMNTEAFF. The CDR3 DNA sequence: TGTGCCAGCTCACCAGGGGCGCGGATGAACACTGAAGCTTTCTTT.

The CDR3 spells CASSSIAGGRTGELFF. The CDR3, as DNA: TGTGCCAGCAGCTCCATAGCGGGAGGCCGGACCGGGGAGCTGTTTTTT. V gene TRBV11-3 combines with J gene TRBJ2-2, with 10 positions matching TRBD2. Germline V lookup: CDR1 SGHNT, CDR2 YENEEA. V trimming: 4 bases; J trimming: 5 bases; junction bases outside the gene matches: 7. CDR3 length: 16 amino acids.

The rearrangement links TRBV30 to TRBJ1-5; D call uncertain. Germline V gives CDR1 GTSNPN, CDR2 SVGIG (reference sequence). The CDR3 extends over 15 amino acids. Deletions cut 5 bases from V and 1 base from J, with 15 bases between. The CDR3 region has the DNA TGTGCCTGGCAATTAGGGAGCGACAGCAATCAGCCCCAGCATTTT. Translating gives CAWQLGSDSNQPQHF.

The V gene is TRBV24-1, the J gene TRBJ2-3; the match to TRBD1 covers 8 bases. J gave up 3 bases and V 4 bases, and 14 bases lay outside the gene matches. The CDR3 length is 18 residues. Germline V gene sequence: CDR1 KGHDR, CDR2 SFDVKD. CDR3 residues: CATSDPRVGQGRTDTQYF. CDR3 in DNA: TGTGCCACCAGTGACCCCCGGGTTGGACAGGGTCGAACAGATACGCAGTATTTT.

The J gene is TRBJ2-7, the V gene TRBV11-2; 10 bases are a match to TRBD1. Germline CDR1 and CDR2: SGHAT and FQNNGV. This CDR3 has 18 residues. J gave up 3 bases and V 7 bases, and 18 bases lay outside the gene matches. The CDR3 reads CASKGTGTGDGGLYEQYF. The CDR3 DNA reads as TGTGCCAGCAAGGGGACCGGGACAGGGGACGGGGGCCTCTACGAGCAGTACTTC.

CDR3 protein: CASRLAGSYNEQFF. CDR3 coding DNA: TGTGCCAGCAGGCTAGCGGGTTCCTACAATGAGCAGTTCTTC. The chain employs TRBV28 and TRBJ2-1; 8 bases match TRBD2. With V trimmed by 6 bases and J by 1 base, 2 bases remained unmatched. This CDR3 has 14 amino acids. Looked up from germline, CDR1 is MDHEN and CDR2 is SYDVKM.

The chain employs TRBV24-1 and TRBJ2-7, with 7 positions matching TRBD1. This CDR3 spans 13 amino acids. Trimming cost V 5 bases and J 5 bases; bases outside gene matches: 5. Germline V gives CDR1 KGHDR, CDR2 SFDVKD. DNA for the CDR3: TGTGCCACCAGTGCTCCCGACAGGGACGAGCAGTACTTC. It encodes CATSAPDRDEQYF.

The genes are TRBV5-1 and TRBJ1-1; 10 positions match TRBD1. The CDR3 contains 15 residues. Losses at the gene ends were 4 bases for V and 5 bases for J; bases not matched to a gene: 8. Germline CDR1 reads SGHRS; CDR2 reads YFSETQ. The DNA of the CDR3 is TGCGCCAGCAGCCCGGGACAGGGGTTGGGAACTGAAGCTTTCTTT. Protein sequence: CASSPGQGLGTEAFF.

Only one count was recorded for this clone. The gene calls are TRBV24-1 and TRBJ2-3; 11 bases fit TRBD2. This CDR3 comprises 15 residues. J was trimmed by 2 bases and V by 7 bases; bases with no gene match: 4. Germline CDR1 reads KGHDR; CDR2 reads SFDVKD. The CDR3 DNA reads as TGTGCCACCAGCCGACTAGCGGGAACCACAGATACGCAGTATTTT. It is translated as CATSRLAGTTDTQYF.

CDR3 nucleotides: TGTGCCAGCAGCGGAGGGACTTCCACCTACGAGCAGTACTTC. Translated, it gives CASSGGTSTYEQYF. This sequence joins TRBV9 and TRBJ2-7; possibly TRBD2 for D (6 bases). Germline V lookup: CDR1 SGDLS, CDR2 YYNGEE. There are 14 residues in the CDR3. V was clipped by 3 bases and J by 2 bases, with 12 bases between them.

This sequence joins TRBV3-1 (or the pseudogene TRBV3-2) and TRBJ1-2; D is ambiguous. The germline V and J ends were trimmed by 3 bases and 6 bases, with 11 bases remaining between them. Germline V gene sequence: CDR1 LGHDT, CDR2 YNNKEL (reference sequence). This CDR3 spans 13 amino acids. Here the CDR3 reads CASSQQISDGYTF. The CDR3 DNA reads as TGTGCCAGCAGCCAGCAAATTTCGGATGGCTACACCTTC.

The chain is built from TRBV21-1 and TRBJ2-3; the table's D call of TRBD2 was not tested on the DNA. TRBV21-1 is marked as a pseudogene. CDR3 length: 18 residues. CDR3 DNA sequence: TGTGCCAGCAGCCCCCGGGATAGTAGCGGGGCTAGCACAGATACGCAGTATTTT. Translating gives CASSPRDSSGASTDTQYF.

The V call is TRBV7-3, the J call TRBJ2-2; 7 bases line up with TRBD2. Germline CDR1 reads SGHTA; CDR2 reads FQGTGA. The CDR3 runs to 16 residues. Losses at the gene ends were 5 bases for V and 3 bases for J; bases not matched to a gene: 9. In DNA, the CDR3 is TGTGCCAGCAGCCGATATAGCGGGCTAGACACCGGGGAGCTGTTTTTT. Translating it yields CASSRYSGLDTGELFF.

V gene TRBV5-6 combines with J gene TRBJ1-5; no clear D. CDR1 is SGHDT and CDR2 is YYEEEE in the germline V gene. The CDR3 loop spans 13 amino acids. V was pared by 1 base and J by 10 bases, with 12 bases between. The CDR3 loop reads CASSLSPSGPQHF. CDR3 nucleotides: TGTGCCAGCAGCTTGTCCCCTAGTGGTCCCCAGCATTTT.

The genes are TRBV7-9 and TRBJ1-5, with TRBD1 as a possible D gene (5 bases). The CDR3 is 15 residues long. V was clipped by 5 bases and J by 6 bases, with 17 bases between them. CDR1 is SEHNR and CDR2 is FQNEAQ in the germline V gene (reference sequence). DNA for the CDR3: TGTGCCAGCAGCCCGGGACTTACCCACGGTCAGCCCCAGCATTTT. Translation gives CASSPGLTHGQPQHF.

This chain connects TRBV6-5 to TRBJ1-1, with D perhaps matching TRBD1 (6 bases). Trimming cost V 4 bases and J 4 bases, with 13 bases left between them. The CDR3 has 14 residues. The germline gives CDR1 MNHEY, CDR2 SVGAGI. In nucleotides, the CDR3 is TGTGCCAGCAGTTCAACATCAGGGGTCACTGAAGCTTTCTTT. It specifies CASSSTSGVTEAFF.

The V call is TRBV5-1, the J call TRBJ2-3, with a possible D match to TRBD2 (6 bases). The CDR3 is made up of 16 amino acids. The germline V gene encodes CDR1 SGHRS and CDR2 YFSETQ. Trimming took off 5 bases at V and 0 bases at J, with 16 bases between the two ends. The CDR3 is CASRPGGGTSTDTQYF. CDR3 nucleotides: TGCGCCAGCAGGCCCGGGGGAGGTACTAGCACAGATACGCAGTATTTT. Drawing the rest from reference TRBV5-1 and TRBJ2-3, the complete variable domain is KAGVTQTPRYLIKTRGQQVTLSCSPISGHRSVSWYQQTPGQGLQFLFEYFSETQRNKGNFPGRFSGRQFSNSRSEMNVSTLELGDSALYLCASRPGGGTSTDTQYFGPGTRLTVL.

This clone appeared a few times. This sequence joins TRBV14 and TRBJ2-3; weak D call: TRBD2 (5 bases). The CDR3 runs 15 residues. Per germline, CDR1 SGHDN and CDR2 FVKESK. V was trimmed by 5 bases and J by 0 bases, leaving 12 bases between them. The CDR3 here is CASSRERRSTDTQYF. For the CDR3, the DNA is TGTGCCAGCAGCAGGGAGCGGAGAAGCACAGATACGCAGTATTTT.

The chain carries TRBV5-4 and TRBJ1-2; D possibly corresponds to TRBD1 (5 bases). Germline lookup yields CDR1 SGHNT and CDR2 YYREEE (reference sequence). Trimming cost V 0 bases and J 0 bases, with 9 bases left between them. CDR3 length equals 15 residues. Here the CDR3 reads CASSLGQPSNYGYTF. CDR3 coding DNA: TGTGCCAGCAGCTTGGGACAGCCCTCTAACTATGGCTACACCTTC.

The rearrangement joins TRBV9 to TRBJ2-1, with a tentative D call TRBD2 (5 bases). The germline V and J ends were trimmed by 1 base and 0 bases, with 11 bases remaining between them. The CDR3 is made up of 16 amino acids. CDR1 is SGDLS, CDR2 YYNGEE, per germline. The CDR3 sequence: CASSVMTGSSYNEQFF. Here the CDR3 DNA reads TGTGCCAGCAGCGTAATGACTGGGAGCTCCTACAATGAGCAGTTCTTC.

This chain connects TRBV7-9 to TRBJ1-3, with 7 bases fitting TRBD1. With 5 bases clipped from V and 0 bases from J, the junction kept 4 bases outside the gene matches. Germline CDR1 and CDR2: SEHNR and FQNEAQ (reference sequence). This CDR3 is 15 amino acids long. The CDR3 here is CASSAGQTSGNTIYF. The CDR3 DNA sequence: TGTGCCAGCAGCGCGGGACAGACCTCTGGAAACACCATATATTTT. The full variable domain, its missing parts supplied by reference TRBV7-9 and TRBJ1-3, is DTGVSQNPRHKITKRGQNVTFRCDPISEHNRLYWYRQTLGQGPEFLTYFQNEAQLEKSRLLSDRFSAERPKGSFSTLEIQRTEQGDSAMYLCASSAGQTSGNTIYFGEGSWLTVV.